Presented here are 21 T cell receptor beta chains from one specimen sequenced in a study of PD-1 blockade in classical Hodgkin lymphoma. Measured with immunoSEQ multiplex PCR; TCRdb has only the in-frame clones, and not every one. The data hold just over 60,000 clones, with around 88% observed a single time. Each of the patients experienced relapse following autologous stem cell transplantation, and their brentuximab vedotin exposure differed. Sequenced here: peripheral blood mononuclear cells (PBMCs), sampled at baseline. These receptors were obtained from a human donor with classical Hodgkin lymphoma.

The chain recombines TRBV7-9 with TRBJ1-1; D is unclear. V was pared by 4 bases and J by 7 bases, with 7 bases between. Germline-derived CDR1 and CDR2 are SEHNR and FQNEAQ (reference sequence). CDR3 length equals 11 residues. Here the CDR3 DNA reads TGTGCCAGCAGCTCAACAGTTGAAGCTTTCTTT. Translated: CASSSTVEAFF.

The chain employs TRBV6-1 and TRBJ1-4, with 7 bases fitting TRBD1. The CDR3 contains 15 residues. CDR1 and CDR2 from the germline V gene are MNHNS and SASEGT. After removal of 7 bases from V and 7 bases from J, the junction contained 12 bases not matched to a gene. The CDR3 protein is CASTGLGQIGEKLFF. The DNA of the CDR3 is TGTGCCAGCACGGGGCTGGGACAGATTGGTGAAAAACTGTTTTTT.

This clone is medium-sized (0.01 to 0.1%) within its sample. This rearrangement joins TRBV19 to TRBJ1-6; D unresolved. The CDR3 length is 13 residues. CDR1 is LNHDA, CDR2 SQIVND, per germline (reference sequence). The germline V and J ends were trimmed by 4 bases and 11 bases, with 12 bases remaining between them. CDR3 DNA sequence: TGTGCCAGTAGTAGCTTGGTGGCCGCACCCCTCCACTTT. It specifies CASSSLVAAPLHF.

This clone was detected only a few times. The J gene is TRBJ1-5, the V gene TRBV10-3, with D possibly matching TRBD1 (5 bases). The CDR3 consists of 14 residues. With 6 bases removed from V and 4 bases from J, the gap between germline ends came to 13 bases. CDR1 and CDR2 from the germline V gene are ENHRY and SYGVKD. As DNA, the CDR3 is TGTGCCATCAGGCAGGGAGGAACGAATCAGCCCCAGCATTTT. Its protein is CAIRQGGTNQPQHF.

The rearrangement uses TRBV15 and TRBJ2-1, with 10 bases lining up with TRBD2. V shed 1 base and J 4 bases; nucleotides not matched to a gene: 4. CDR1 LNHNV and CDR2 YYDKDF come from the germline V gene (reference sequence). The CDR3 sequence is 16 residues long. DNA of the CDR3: TGTGCCACCAGCAGAGGTGCTAGCGGGGGTTACAATGAGCAGTTCTTC. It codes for CATSRGASGGYNEQFF.

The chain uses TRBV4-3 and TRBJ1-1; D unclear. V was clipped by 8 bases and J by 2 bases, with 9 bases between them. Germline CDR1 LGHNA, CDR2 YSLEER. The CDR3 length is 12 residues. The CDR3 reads CASSDRNTEAFF. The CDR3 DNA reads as TGCGCCAGCTCCGATAGAAACACTGAAGCTTTCTTT.

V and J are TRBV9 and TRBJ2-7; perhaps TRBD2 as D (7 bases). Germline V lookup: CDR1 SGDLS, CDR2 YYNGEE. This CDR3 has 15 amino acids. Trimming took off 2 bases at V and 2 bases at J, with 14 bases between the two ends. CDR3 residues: CASSVSGGRTYEQYF. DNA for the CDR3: TGTGCCAGCAGCGTTTCGGGGGGCCGCACCTACGAGCAGTACTTC.

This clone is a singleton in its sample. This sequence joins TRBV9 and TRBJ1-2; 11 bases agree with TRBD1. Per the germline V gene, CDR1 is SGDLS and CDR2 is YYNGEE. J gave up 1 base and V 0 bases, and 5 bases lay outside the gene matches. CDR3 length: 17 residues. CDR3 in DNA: TGTGCCAGCAGCGTAGCAGGACAGGGGGCCTTTAACTATGGCTACACCTTC. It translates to CASSVAGQGAFNYGYTF.

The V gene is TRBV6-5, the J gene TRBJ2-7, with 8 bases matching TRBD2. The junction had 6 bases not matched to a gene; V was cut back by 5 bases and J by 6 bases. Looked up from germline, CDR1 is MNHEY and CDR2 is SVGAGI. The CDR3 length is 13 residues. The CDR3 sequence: CASSPPGGSEQYF. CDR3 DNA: TGTGCCAGCAGTCCCCCGGGGGGGTCCGAGCAGTACTTC.

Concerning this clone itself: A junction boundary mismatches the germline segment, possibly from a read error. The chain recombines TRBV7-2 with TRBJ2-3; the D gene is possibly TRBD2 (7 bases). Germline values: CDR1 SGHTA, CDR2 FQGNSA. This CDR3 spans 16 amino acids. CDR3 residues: CASSSPGGPSTDTQYF. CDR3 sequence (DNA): TGTGCCAGCAGCTCCCCCGGGGGGCCCAGCACGGATACGCAGTATTTT.

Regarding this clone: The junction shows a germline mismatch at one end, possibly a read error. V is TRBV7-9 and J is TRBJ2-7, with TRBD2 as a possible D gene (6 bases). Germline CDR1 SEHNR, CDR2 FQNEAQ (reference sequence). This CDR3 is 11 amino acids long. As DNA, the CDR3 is TGTGCCAGCAGCTTTGTAAGTGGGGAGGTGTTC. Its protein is CASSFVSGEVF.

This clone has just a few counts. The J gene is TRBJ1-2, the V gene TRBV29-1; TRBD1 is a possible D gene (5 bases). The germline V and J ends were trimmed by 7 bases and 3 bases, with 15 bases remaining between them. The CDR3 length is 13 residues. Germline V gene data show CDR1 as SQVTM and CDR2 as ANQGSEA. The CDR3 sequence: CSAPGGGDYGYTF. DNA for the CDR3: TGCAGCGCCCCGGGAGGAGGGGACTATGGCTACACCTTC.

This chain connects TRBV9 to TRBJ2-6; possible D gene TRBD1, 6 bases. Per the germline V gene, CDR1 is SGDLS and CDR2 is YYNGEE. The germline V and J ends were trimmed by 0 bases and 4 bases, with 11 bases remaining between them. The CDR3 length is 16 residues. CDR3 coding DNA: TGTGCCAGCAGCGTAGTGGGGGCGCCGGGGGCCAACGTCCTGACTTTC. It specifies CASSVVGAPGANVLTF.

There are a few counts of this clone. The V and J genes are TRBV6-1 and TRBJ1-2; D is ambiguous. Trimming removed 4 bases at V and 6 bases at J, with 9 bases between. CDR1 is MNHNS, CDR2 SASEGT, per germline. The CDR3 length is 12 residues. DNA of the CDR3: TGTGCCAGCAGTGGTCCGGTTGATGGCTACACCTTC. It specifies CASSGPVDGYTF.

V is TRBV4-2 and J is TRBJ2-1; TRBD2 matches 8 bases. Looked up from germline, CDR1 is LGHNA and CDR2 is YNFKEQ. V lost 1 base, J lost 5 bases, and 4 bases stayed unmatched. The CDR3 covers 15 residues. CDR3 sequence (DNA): TGTGCCAGCAGCCAAGTGCGGGGGGCCAACAATGAGCAGTTCTTC. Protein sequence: CASSQVRGANNEQFF.

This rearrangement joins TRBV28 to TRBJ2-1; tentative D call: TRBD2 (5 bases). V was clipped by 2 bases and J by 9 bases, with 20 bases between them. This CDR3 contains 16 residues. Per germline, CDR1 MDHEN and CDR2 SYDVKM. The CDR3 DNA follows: TGTGCCAGCAGTTTAGGCGGAGCTGTTCTGGGAGCTGAGCAGTTCTTC. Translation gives CASSLGGAVLGAEQFF.

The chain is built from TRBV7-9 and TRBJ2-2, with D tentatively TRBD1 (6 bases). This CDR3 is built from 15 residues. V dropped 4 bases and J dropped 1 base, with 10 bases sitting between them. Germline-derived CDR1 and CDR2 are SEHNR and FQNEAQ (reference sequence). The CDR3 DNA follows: TGTGCCAGCAGCTCCTGGGGACAGAACACCGGGGAGCTGTTTTTT. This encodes CASSSWGQNTGELFF.

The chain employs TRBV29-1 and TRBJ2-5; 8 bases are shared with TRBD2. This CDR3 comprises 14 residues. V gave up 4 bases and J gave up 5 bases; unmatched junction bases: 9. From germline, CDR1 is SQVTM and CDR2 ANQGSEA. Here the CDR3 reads CSVGVAGLVETQYF. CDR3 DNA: TGCAGCGTTGGAGTAGCGGGGCTGGTGGAGACCCAGTACTTC.

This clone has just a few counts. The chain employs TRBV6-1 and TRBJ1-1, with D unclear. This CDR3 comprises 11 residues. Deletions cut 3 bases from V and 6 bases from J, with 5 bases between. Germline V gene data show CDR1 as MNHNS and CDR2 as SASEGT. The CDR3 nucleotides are TGTGCCAGCAGTGAGTTAGCTGAAGCTTTCTTT. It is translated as CASSELAEAFF.

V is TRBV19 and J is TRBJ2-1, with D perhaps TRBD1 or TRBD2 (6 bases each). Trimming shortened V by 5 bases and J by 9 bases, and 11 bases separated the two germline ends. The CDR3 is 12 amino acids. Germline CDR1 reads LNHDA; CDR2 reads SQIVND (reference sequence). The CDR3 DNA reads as TGTGCCAGTAGTTCGGAGGGGGTTGAGCAGTTCTTC. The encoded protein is CASSSEGVEQFF.

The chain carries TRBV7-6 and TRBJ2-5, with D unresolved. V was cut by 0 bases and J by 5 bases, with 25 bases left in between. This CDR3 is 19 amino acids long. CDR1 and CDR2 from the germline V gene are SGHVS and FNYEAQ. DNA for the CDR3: TGTGCCAGCAGCTTAGCGGTTGTCGGCTCAGCGAGGTCTAGGGAGACCCAGTACTTC. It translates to CASSLAVVGSARSRETQYF.